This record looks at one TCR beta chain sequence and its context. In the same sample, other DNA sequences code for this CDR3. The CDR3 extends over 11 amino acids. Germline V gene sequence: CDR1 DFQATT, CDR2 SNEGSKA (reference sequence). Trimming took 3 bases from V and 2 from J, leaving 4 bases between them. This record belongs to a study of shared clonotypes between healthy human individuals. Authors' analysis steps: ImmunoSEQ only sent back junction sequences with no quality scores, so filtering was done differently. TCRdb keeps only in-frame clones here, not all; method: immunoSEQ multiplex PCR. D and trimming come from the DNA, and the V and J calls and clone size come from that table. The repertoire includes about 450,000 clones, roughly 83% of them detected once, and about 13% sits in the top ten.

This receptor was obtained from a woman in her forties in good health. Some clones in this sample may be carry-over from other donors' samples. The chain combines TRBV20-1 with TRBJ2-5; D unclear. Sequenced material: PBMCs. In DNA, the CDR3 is TGCAGTGCTAGGGGGCAAGAGACCCAGTACTTC. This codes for CSARGQETQYF.